This T cell receptor (beta chain) was obtained from a study of regulatory T cells in long-lasting Graves disease. V was pared by 3 bases and J by 4 bases, with 18 bases between. This CDR3 spans 15 amino acids. The germline CDR1 and CDR2 sequences are DFQATT and SNEGSKA (reference sequence). Both iRepertoire HTBI primers and Arm-PCR of CDR3 regions were used to build the TCR beta libraries. MiXCR, applied by TCRdb to the multiplex PCR reads, yields one record per CDR3 protein. The table has 300,000 to 400,000 distinct CDR3 sequences, about 18% seen once. Many counts were recorded for this clonotype. Time point meaning: persistent/refractory GD, antithyroid drugs over 5 years with positive TRAb. Scientists built the TCR library using RNA that was extracted from PBMCs.

This receptor was obtained from a female donor with Graves disease. The chain employs TRBV20-1 and TRBJ1-2; TRBD1 might be the D (6 bases). The sample consisted of peripheral blood mononuclear cells (PBMCs), taken when the disease was refractory, from a patient treated with antithyroid drugs. Here the CDR3 reads CSASRPAGGLYGYTF. DNA for the CDR3: TGCAGTGCTAGCCGTCCGGCGGGGGGCCTCTATGGCTACACCTTC.